This T cell receptor beta chain was identified during a study of early T cells in non-severe SARS-CoV-2 infection. Study-level information: Unpaired chains resulted from sequencing bulk RNA of unsorted whole blood. Whole-study findings and limits: There was a bias toward anti-spike CD8 responses in VDJdb matching, which missed private and CD4 specificities.

The CDR3 totals 15 residues. J gave up 7 bases and V 6 bases, and 10 bases lay outside the gene matches. The germline gives CDR1 SQVTM, CDR2 ANQGSEA. A few counts support this clonotype. The antigen is not known. Individual cDNA molecules were tagged with unique molecular identifiers. A single record per CDR3 protein comes from TCRdb applying MiXCR to the 5' RACE reads. Here the sample spans approximately 90,000 distinct CDR3 sequences, approximately 11% being singletons. Sequencing used whole blood, obtained at baseline. The gene calls are TRBV29-1 and TRBJ2-1, with 12 bases aligning to TRBD1. This receptor was taken from an adult who was a healthcare worker with PCR-confirmed SARS-CoV-2 infection or an uninfected control (not recorded which). The CDR3 nucleotides read TGCAGCGTCGGTCCGGGACAGGGGGCGGGTAATGAGCAGTTCTTC. Residues: CSVGPGQGAGNEQFF.